This TCR beta chain was retrieved from a study of type 1 regulatory T cells. As for the study in general: T-allo10 is an in vitro-generated, Tr1-enriched CD4 T cell product specific for alloantigen.

Using its own MiXCR run on the reads, TCRdb lists one record per CDR3 protein. The table has fewer than 70,000 distinct CDR3 sequences, 63% seen once. T-allo10 cells from the graft donor were described as anergic, host-alloantigen-specific, and alloantigen-specific suppressors. CDR1 and CDR2 from the germline V gene are LGHNA and YSLEER. This CDR3 spans 14 amino acids. Trimming stripped 1 base from V and 4 bases from J, with 10 bases between. As for this clonotype: Its antigen is still unknown.

The material sequenced was cultured T cells, either the whole culture or a sorted T cell fraction (not recorded which). The subset here: Tr1-enriched cell product generated in vitro against host alloantigens. The clonotype was recovered from a human donor in good health. The chain links TRBV4-3 to TRBJ1-2; weak D call: TRBD1 (5 bases). The chain's CDR3 is CASSQGAGPYGYTF. CDR3 in DNA: TGCGCCAGCAGCCAAGGGGCGGGGCCCTATGGCTACACCTTC.